These 20 T cell receptor beta chains share one sample of origin, sequenced in a study of blood T cells in healthy people across ages. Together with a sample-barcoded 5' primer, a J-beta primer mix was included in a second PCR lasting about 7 to 11 cycles. TCRdb reprocessed the 5' RACE reads via MiXCR and lists one record per CDR3 protein. The repertoire includes 1.5 million to 2 million distinct CDR3 sequences, roughly 28% of them detected once, and more than 6% sits in the top ten. The sequenced material came from blood. All receptors come from a woman in her twenties or thirties in good health.

To note about this clonotype: A read error may be the cause here, since a much bigger clone is one base away. The chain joins TRBV20-1 to TRBJ1-4, with D uncertain. The CDR3 contains 14 residues. V shed 0 bases and J shed 6 bases, with 11 bases lying between them. Per germline, CDR1 DFQATT and CDR2 SNEGSKA (reference sequence). The CDR3 region is CSARDVWRDEKLFF. The CDR3 DNA sequence: TGCAGTGCTAGAGATGTATGGAGGGATGAAAAACTGTTTTTT.

The chain is built from TRBV24-1 and TRBJ2-5; 10 bases align to TRBD1. V lost 10 bases and J lost 4; bases outside the gene matches: 14. From germline, CDR1 is KGHDR and CDR2 SFDVKD. The CDR3 is made up of 16 amino acids. For the CDR3, the DNA is TGTGCCACAGCTAACCCGGGACAGGGGTTCGGAGAGACCCAGTACTTC. It codes for CATANPGQGFGETQYF.

This clonotype was observed a handful of times. The chain links TRBV20-1 to TRBJ2-5; a possible D gene is TRBD1 (5 bases). The CDR3 sequence is 14 residues long. The V end lost 3 bases, the J end lost 5 bases, and 16 bases lay between the germline ends. Germline assignment: CDR1 DFQATT and CDR2 SNEGSKA (reference sequence). CDR3 sequence: CSARIRAGQETQYF. As DNA, the CDR3 is TGCAGTGCTAGGATTCGGGCAGGGCAGGAGACCCAGTACTTC.

With respect to this clonotype: Since a much larger clone is just one base distant, this may be a read error. The chain couples TRBV28 to TRBJ2-1; D remains ambiguous. The germline gives CDR1 MDHEN, CDR2 SYDVKM. This CDR3 is built from 15 residues. CDR3 in amino acids: CASSFLSRSCNEQFF. DNA for the CDR3: TGTGCCAGCAGTTTCCTAAGCCGCTCCTGCAATGAGCAGTTCTTC.

This clonotype was recorded many times. This rearrangement joins TRBV7-2 to TRBJ2-6; weak D call: TRBD2 (7 bases). Germline V gives CDR1 SGHTA, CDR2 FQGNSA. V was pared by 4 bases and J by 4 bases, with 26 bases between. This CDR3 comprises 20 residues. DNA of the CDR3: TGTGCCAGCAGCTCCCTTTTCGGGGGCGGGAGAGCACCGGGGGCCAACGTCCTGACTTTC. Amino acids: CASSSLFGGGRAPGANVLTF.

This clonotype was counted ten times or more. J is TRBJ2-7 and V is TRBV12-3 or TRBV12-4, with 7 bases fitting TRBD1. The CDR3 sequence is 16 residues long. With 6 bases clipped from V and 3 bases from J, the junction kept 14 bases outside the gene matches. CDR3 DNA sequence: TGTGCCAGCAGCCCCCCGACAGGGCGGCTCAACTACGAGCAGTACTTC. Translation: CASSPPTGRLNYEQYF.

Only a few counts were recorded for this clonotype. The junction and the germline gene differ at one end; a read error may be behind it. This chain connects TRBV28 to TRBJ2-7; 9 bases map to TRBD1. Germline CDR1 reads MDHEN; CDR2 reads SYDVKM. The CDR3 extends over 19 amino acids. CDR3 in amino acids: CASTLRGTGSLLSSYVQYF. The DNA of the CDR3 is TGTGCCAGCACCCTCCGGGGGACAGGGAGTTTGCTATCCTCCTACGTGCAGTACTTC.

The rearrangement joins TRBV7-9 to TRBJ1-2; D possibly corresponds to TRBD1 (6 bases). V lost 4 bases to trimming and J lost 6 bases, with 15 bases between them. The CDR3 covers 14 residues. Per the germline V gene, CDR1 is SEHNR and CDR2 is FQNEAQ (reference sequence). The CDR3 nucleotides read TGTGCCAGCAGCTGGGGGGACATGGGTGATGGCTACACCTTC. Its translation is CASSWGDMGDGYTF.

This clonotype was counted many times. This sequence joins TRBV10-3 and TRBJ2-5, with D possibly being TRBD1 (6 bases). Germline V lookup: CDR1 ENHRY, CDR2 SYGVKD. V lost 4 bases and J 2 bases, leaving 8 bases between the germline ends. The CDR3 runs to 13 residues. The CDR3 protein is CAISGTVQETQYF. The CDR3 region has the DNA TGTGCCATCAGTGGGACAGTACAAGAGACCCAGTACTTC.

CDR3 residues: CASSTGLATNEQFF. CDR3 nucleotides: TGTGCCAGCAGTACGGGACTAGCAACGAATGAGCAGTTCTTC. The rearrangement uses TRBV6-2 or TRBV6-3 and TRBJ2-1; TRBD2 aligns across 9 bases. The CDR3 has 14 residues. The junction had 6 bases not matched to a gene; V was cut back by 5 bases and J by 7 bases. Germline loops: CDR1 MNHEY, CDR2 SVGEGT.

The chain is built from TRBV12-3 or TRBV12-4 and TRBJ2-5, with D perhaps TRBD1 or TRBD2 (5 bases each). Trimming removed 5 bases at V and 3 bases at J, with 13 bases between. The CDR3 has 14 residues. CDR3 DNA sequence: TGTGCCAGCAGTCCCTCCGGGGCAAAAGAGACCCAGTACTTC. This gives the protein CASSPSGAKETQYF.

This clonotype came up a few times. This rearrangement joins TRBV5-5 to TRBJ2-1; 7 nucleotides align to TRBD2. CDR3 size: 15 residues. V gave up 2 bases and J gave up 5 bases; unmatched junction bases: 7. Germline loops: CDR1 SGHKS, CDR2 YYEKEE (reference sequence). CDR3 DNA: TGTGCCAGCAGCTTAGGAGGGACTATCAACAATGAGCAGTTCTTC. Translation gives CASSLGGTINNEQFF.

V gene TRBV6-1 combines with J gene TRBJ1-2; tentatively, D is TRBD1 (6 bases). Germline V gives CDR1 MNHNS, CDR2 SASEGT. This CDR3 comprises 16 residues. Trimming cost V 2 bases and J 3 bases, with 16 bases left between them. The CDR3 reads CASSEFRGSADYGYTF. The CDR3 DNA reads as TGTGCCAGCAGTGAATTTAGGGGGAGCGCCGACTATGGCTACACCTTC.

This clonotype was detected a few times. V usage is TRBV12-3 or TRBV12-4 and J usage is TRBJ2-3; no clear D gene. This CDR3 has 12 amino acids. Between the trimmed V and J ends, which lost 9 bases and 2 bases, there was a span of 9 bases. The CDR3 DNA is TGTGCCAGTTCCGCCCCCACAGATACGCAGTATTTT. It codes for CASSAPTDTQYF.

The chain uses TRBV7-9 and TRBJ2-5; 8 bases fit TRBD2. Looked up from germline, CDR1 is SEHNR and CDR2 is FQNEAQ (reference sequence). The V and J ends lost 4 bases and 3 bases, in that order; junction bases with no gene match: 13. The CDR3 loop spans 17 amino acids. The CDR3, as DNA: TGTGCCAGCAGCTCACGGTCGGGAGGGCCTACGGAAGAGACCCAGTACTTC. As protein: CASSSRSGGPTEETQYF.

In this sample, this clonotype turned up many times. The V call is TRBV2, the J call TRBJ1-2; D is unresolved. CDR1 is SNHLY, CDR2 FYNNEI, per germline. V shed 9 bases and J shed 4 bases, with 9 bases lying between them. The CDR3 runs 11 residues. The CDR3 protein is CASTGAYGYTF. The CDR3 DNA reads as TGTGCCAGTACGGGTGCCTATGGCTACACCTTC.

As regards this clonotype: A much larger clone differs by one base, so this may be a read error. J is TRBJ2-1 and V is TRBV6-5; 7 nucleotides agree with TRBD2. The germline CDR1 and CDR2 sequences are MNHEY and SVGAGI. The CDR3 has 15 amino acids. The V gene end was trimmed by 5 bases and the J gene end by 10 bases; junction bases not matched to a gene: 14. CDR3 DNA: TGTGCCAGCAGTGACGCGCCGGGGGGAAGCAAAGAGCAGTTCTTC. Its translation: CASSDAPGGSKEQFF.

There are a few counts of this clonotype. J is TRBJ2-7 and V is TRBV18, with 11 bases fitting TRBD1. The CDR3 loop spans 17 amino acids. After removal of 1 base from V and 3 bases from J, the junction contained 8 bases not matched to a gene. CDR1 and CDR2 (germline): KGHSH, LQKENI. The CDR3 bases are TGTGCCAGCTCACCACGTTCCGGGACAGGGGGGATCTACGAGCAGTACTTC. It translates to CASSPRSGTGGIYEQYF.

V is TRBV3-1 and J is TRBJ2-2; 9 bases match TRBD2. Looked up from germline, CDR1 is LGHDT and CDR2 is YNNKEL (reference sequence). Germline trimming cut 5 bases from V and 7 bases from J; bases unmatched to any gene: 14. The CDR3 spans 17 residues. This chain's CDR3 is CASSTPRAGGPDGELFF. DNA of the CDR3: TGTGCCAGCAGCACGCCGAGGGCGGGAGGGCCGGACGGGGAGCTGTTTTTT.

The V and J genes are TRBV12-5 and TRBJ2-6; a possible D gene is TRBD1 (6 bases). Trimming took 6 bases from V and 1 from J, leaving 19 bases between them. Germline values: CDR1 LGHNT, CDR2 FRNRAP. The CDR3 extends over 18 amino acids. CDR3 region: CASGPGAGSMSGANVLTF. The DNA for the CDR3 is TGTGCTAGTGGCCCAGGGGCAGGGTCTATGTCTGGGGCCAACGTCCTGACTTTC.